This entry features one T cell receptor (beta chain) sequence. The source of the sample is a study of blood T cell repertoires in COVID-19. Overall study context: Some COVID-19 samples were acute and others convalescent; all came from the United States, Italy and Spain. The cDNA or gDNA used as material had been derived from T cells, B-cell-depleted T cells, or PBMCs.

CDR1 and CDR2 from the germline V gene are KGHDR and SFDVKD. Trimming removed 7 bases from V and 3 bases from J, with 15 bases in between. The CDR3 has 15 residues. TCRdb keeps only in-frame clones here, not all; method: immunoSEQ multiplex PCR. The data contain about 300,000 clones, more than 70% of them singletons. Sample: peripheral blood. The chain joins TRBV24-1 to TRBJ2-1; a possible D gene is TRBD2 (6 bases). This TCR came from a woman under 40 who had recovered from COVID-19. The CDR3, as DNA: TGTGCCACCAGCAACCGGGACTCCGGCTACAATGAGCAGTTCTTC. Translated, it gives CATSNRDSGYNEQFF.